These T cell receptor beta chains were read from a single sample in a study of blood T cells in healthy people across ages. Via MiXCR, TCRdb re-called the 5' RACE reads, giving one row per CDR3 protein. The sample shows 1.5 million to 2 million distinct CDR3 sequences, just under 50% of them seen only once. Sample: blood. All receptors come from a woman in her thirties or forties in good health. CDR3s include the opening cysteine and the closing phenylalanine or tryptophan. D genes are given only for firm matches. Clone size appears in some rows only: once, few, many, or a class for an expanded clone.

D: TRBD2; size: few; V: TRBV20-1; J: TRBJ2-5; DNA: TGCAGTGCTAGAGGCCCCCAGCGGGGGGCCCAAGAGACCCAGTACTTC; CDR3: CSARGPQRGAQETQYF
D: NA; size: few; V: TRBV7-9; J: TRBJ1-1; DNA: TGTGCCAGCAGCTACGCGACAGGTGAAGCTTTCTTT; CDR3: CASSYATGEAFF
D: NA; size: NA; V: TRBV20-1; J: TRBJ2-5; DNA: TGCAGTGCCAGCAACAGGGAACAAGAGACCCAGTACTTC; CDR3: CSASNREQETQYF
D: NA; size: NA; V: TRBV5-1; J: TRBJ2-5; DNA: TGCGCCAGCAGCTTGGAGTGGCCCGAAGAGACCCAGTACTTC; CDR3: CASSLEWPEETQYF
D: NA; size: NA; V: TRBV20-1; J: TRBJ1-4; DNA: TGCAGTGCTAGAGAATGGTCAGGGTTGTCTGAAAAACTGTTTTTT; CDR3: CSAREWSGLSEKLFF
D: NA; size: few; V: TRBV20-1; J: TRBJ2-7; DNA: TGCAGTGCTAGAGTGAAGAACGAGCAGTACTTC; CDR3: CSARVKNEQYF
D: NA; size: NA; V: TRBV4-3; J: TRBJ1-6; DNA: TGCGCCAGCAGCCCCAGACAACTCCCAACGGGGAATTCACCCCTCCACTTT; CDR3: CASSPRQLPTGNSPLHF
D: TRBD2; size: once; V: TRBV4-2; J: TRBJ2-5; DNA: TGTGCCAGCAGCCCCACGGGACTAGCTCCAGCTTCTTACAATGAGCAGTACTTC; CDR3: CASSPTGLAPASYNEQYF
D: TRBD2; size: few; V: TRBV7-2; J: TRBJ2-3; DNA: TGTGCCAGCAGCTCTGGAATAGCGGGCCGCTGGCCAGATACGCAGTATTTT; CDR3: CASSSGIAGRWPDTQYF
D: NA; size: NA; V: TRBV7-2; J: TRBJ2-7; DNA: TGTGCCAGCAGCTTAGATGGGACTCGATACGAGCAGTACTTC; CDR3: CASSLDGTRYEQYF
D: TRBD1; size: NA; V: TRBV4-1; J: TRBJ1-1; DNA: TGCGCCAGCAGCCGAGCGACAGGGGCGGGCACTGAAGCTTTCTTT; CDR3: CASSRATGAGTEAFF
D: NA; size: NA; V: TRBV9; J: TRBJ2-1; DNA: TGTGCCAGCACCCCCGGGGCTAGTGGGAAGGGCTATGAGCAGTTCTTC; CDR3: CASTPGASGKGYEQFF
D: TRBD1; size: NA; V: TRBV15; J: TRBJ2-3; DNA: TGTGCCACCAGCAGAGATCTAGGACAGGGATGGGAGGTGTGGGATACGCAGTATTTT; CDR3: CATSRDLGQGWEVWDTQYF
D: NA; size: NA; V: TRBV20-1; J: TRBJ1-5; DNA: TGCAGTGCTAGGGGGGACGGAGATCAGCCCCAGCATTTT; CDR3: CSARGDGDQPQHF
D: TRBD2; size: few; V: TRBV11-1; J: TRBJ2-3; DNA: TGTGCCAGCAGCCCCCTAGCGGGGCTGGGGACAGATACGCAGTATTTT; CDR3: CASSPLAGLGTDTQYF
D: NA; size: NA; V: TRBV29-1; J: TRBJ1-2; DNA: TGCAGCGTTGAACGGAGTGGGCGGAGTCAAGGCTGCACCTTC; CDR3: CSVERSGRSQGCTF
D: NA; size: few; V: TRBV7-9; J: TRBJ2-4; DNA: TGTGCCAGCAGTCTAGGGTGGGACATTCAGTACTTC; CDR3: CASSLGWDIQYF